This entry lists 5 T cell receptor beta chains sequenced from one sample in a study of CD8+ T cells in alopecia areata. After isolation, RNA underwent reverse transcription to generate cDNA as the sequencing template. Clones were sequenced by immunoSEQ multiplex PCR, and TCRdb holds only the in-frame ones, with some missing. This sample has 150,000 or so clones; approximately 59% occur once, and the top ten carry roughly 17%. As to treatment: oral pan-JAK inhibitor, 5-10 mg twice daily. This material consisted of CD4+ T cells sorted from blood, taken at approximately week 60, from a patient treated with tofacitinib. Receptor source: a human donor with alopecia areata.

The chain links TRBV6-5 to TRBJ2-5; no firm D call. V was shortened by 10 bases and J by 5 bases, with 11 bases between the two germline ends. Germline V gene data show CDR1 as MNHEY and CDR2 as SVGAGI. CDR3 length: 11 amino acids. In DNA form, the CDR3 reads TGTGCCACCCAGGACCGGGAGACCCAGTACTTC. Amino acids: CATQDRETQYF.

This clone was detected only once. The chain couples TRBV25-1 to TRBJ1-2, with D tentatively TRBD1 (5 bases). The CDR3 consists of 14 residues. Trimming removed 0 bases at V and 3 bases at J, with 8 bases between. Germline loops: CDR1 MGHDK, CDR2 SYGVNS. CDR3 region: CASSEYTGHYGYTF. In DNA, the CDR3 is TGTGCCAGCAGTGAATATACAGGCCACTATGGCTACACCTTC.

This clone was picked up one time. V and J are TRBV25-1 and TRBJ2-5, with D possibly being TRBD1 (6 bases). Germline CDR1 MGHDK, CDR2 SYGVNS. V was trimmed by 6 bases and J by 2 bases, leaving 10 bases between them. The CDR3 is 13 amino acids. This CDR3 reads CASSPQGQETQYF. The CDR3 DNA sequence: TGTGCCAGCAGCCCACAGGGACAAGAGACCCAGTACTTC. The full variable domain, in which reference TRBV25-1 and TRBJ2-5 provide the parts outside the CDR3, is EADIYQTPRYLVIGTGKKITLECSQTMGHDKMYWYQQDPGMELHLIHYSYGVNSTEKGDLSSESTVSRIRTEHFPLTLESARPSHTSQYLCASSPQGQETQYFGPGTRLLVL.

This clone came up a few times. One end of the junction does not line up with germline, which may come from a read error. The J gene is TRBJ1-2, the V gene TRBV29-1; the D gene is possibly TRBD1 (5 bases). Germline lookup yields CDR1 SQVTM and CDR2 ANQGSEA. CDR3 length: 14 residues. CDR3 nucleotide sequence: TGCAGCTTTGACCCCCAGGGTATACGAAATGGCTACACCTTC. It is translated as CSFDPQGIRNGYTF.

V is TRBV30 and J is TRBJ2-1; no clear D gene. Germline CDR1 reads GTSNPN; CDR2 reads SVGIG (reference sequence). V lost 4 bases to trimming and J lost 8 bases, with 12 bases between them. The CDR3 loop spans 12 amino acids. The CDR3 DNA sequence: TGTGCCTGGAAACCCCCATATGATGAGCAGTTCTTC. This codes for CAWKPPYDEQFF.